This TCR beta chain is from a study of resident and recirculating memory T cells in vitiligo. Across the whole study: Shave-biopsy epidermis from lesional and nonlesional skin was sequenced alongside PBMCs. Genomic DNA was extracted from whole homogenized samples, with no cell sorting.

Patients who had received treatment within the previous three months were excluded. Here immunoSEQ multiplex PCR was the method, and the copy in TCRdb shows in-frame clones only, minus some. The sample holds more than 70,000 clones; approximately 90% are singletons and the top ten take about 4.8%. This CDR3 contains 18 residues. J gave up 9 bases and V 0 bases, and 18 bases lay outside the gene matches. In germline, CDR1 is GTSNPN, CDR2 SVGIG (reference sequence). Source material: blood. The clonotype was recovered from a male donor with vitiligo. The genes are TRBV30 and TRBJ2-1; 9 bases align to TRBD1. CDR3 in DNA: TGTGCCTGGAGTGTACCCCTGGGACAGGGAGTCCCGGGAGGTGAGCAGTTCTTC. It encodes CAWSVPLGQGVPGGEQFF.